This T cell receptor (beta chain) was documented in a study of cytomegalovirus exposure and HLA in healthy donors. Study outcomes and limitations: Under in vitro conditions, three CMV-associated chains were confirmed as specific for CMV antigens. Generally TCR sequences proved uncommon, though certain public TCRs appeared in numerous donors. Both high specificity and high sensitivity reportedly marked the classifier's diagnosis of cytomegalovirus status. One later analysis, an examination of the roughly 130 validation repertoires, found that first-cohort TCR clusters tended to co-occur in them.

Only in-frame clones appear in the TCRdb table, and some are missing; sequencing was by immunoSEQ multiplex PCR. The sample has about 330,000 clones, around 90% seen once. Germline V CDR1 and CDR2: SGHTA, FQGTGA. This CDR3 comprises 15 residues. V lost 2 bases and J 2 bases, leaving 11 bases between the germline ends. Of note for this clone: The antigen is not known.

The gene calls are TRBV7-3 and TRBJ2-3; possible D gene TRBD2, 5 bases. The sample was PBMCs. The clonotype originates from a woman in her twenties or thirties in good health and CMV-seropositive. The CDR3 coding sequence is TGTGCCAGCAGCTTAGGAGGTACAATCACAGATACGCAGTATTTT. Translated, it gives CASSLGGTITDTQYF.